The rows below give T cell receptor beta chains drawn from one sample of a study of T-cell memory formation after mild COVID-19. TCRdb re-called the 5' RACE reads through MiXCR, storing one row per CDR3 protein. The data hold 200,000 to 300,000 distinct CDR3 sequences, with 15% to 20% observed a single time. Sequencing was done on a sample of PBMCs or a T cell subset sorted from them (not recorded which). The origin of the receptors is a man between 18 and 35 years old who had mild COVID-19 (a few samples of this study predate the infection). Cell type and time point are not known. Each CDR3 is given with its conserved first and last residue. A D gene is named only where the DNA matches it firmly. Size tells how often a clone was seen (once, few, many) or the class of an expanded clone, and some rows leave it out.

J: TRBJ2-2
D: TRBD1
size: few
V: TRBV5-1
CDR3: CASSYRGQDTGELFF
DNA: TGCGCCAGCAGCTACAGGGGGCAGGACACCGGGGAGCTGTTTTTT

J: TRBJ2-7
D: .
size: .
V: TRBV20-1
CDR3: CSARGGPTRREQYF
DNA: TGCAGTGCTAGAGGGGGTCCAACCCGGAGGGAGCAGTACTTC

J: TRBJ2-5
D: .
size: many
V: TRBV25-1
CDR3: CASSELATGRVETQYF
DNA: TGTGCCAGCAGTGAATTAGCGACAGGGAGGGTCGAGACCCAGTACTTC

J: TRBJ2-2
D: .
size: .
V: TRBV4-1
CDR3: CASSQEGAPPVGELFF
DNA: TGCGCCAGCAGCCAAGAGGGGGCGCCGCCCGTGGGGGAGCTGTTTTTT

J: TRBJ2-5
D: .
size: .
V: TRBV5-1
CDR3: CASSAGHQETQYF
DNA: TGCGCCAGCAGTGCAGGGCACCAAGAGACCCAGTACTTC

J: TRBJ2-3
D: TRBD2
size: .
V: TRBV12-3/TRBV12-4
CDR3: CASSPRTSKKDTQYF
DNA: TGTGCCAGCAGTCCGCGGACTAGCAAGAAAGATACGCAGTATTTT

J: TRBJ1-2
D: .
size: few
V: TRBV12-3/TRBV12-4
CDR3: CASSSGQRYGYTF
DNA: TGTGCCAGCAGTTCGGGGCAGCGCTATGGCTACACCTTC

J: TRBJ2-5
D: TRBD1
size: .
V: TRBV6-8
CDR3: CASSYPPTRQGAGETQYF
DNA: TGTGCCAGCAGTTACCCTCCGACCCGACAGGGGGCTGGGGAGACCCAGTACTTC

J: TRBJ1-2
D: TRBD1
size: few
V: TRBV12-3/TRBV12-4
CDR3: CASSPQGDRYGYTF
DNA: TGTGCCAGCAGTCCACAGGGGGATCGGTATGGCTACACCTTC

J: TRBJ2-7
D: .
size: few
V: TRBV5-1
CDR3: CASSPGNEQYF
DNA: TGCGCCAGCAGCCCCGGGAACGAGCAGTACTTC

J: TRBJ1-6
D: TRBD1
size: .
V: TRBV5-5
CDR3: CASTEGAGVSSPLHF
DNA: TGTGCCAGCACCGAGGGGGCGGGAGTTTCTTCACCCCTCCACTTT

J: TRBJ2-7
D: TRBD2
size: .
V: TRBV5-1
CDR3: CASSFTSGGLNEQYF
DNA: TGCGCCAGCAGCTTCACTAGCGGGGGGCTCAACGAGCAGTACTTC

J: TRBJ1-5
D: TRBD1
size: few
V: TRBV7-2
CDR3: CASSKIDRADGNQPQHF
DNA: TGTGCCAGCAGCAAAATCGACAGGGCAGATGGCAATCAGCCCCAGCATTTT

J: TRBJ1-5
D: .
size: many
V: TRBV9
CDR3: CASSEALGQPQHF
DNA: TGTGCCAGCAGCGAAGCTTTGGGTCAGCCCCAGCATTTT

J: TRBJ2-5
D: TRBD1
size: .
V: TRBV7-2
CDR3: CASSETGGLETQYF
DNA: TGTGCCAGCAGCGAGACAGGGGGCTTGGAGACCCAGTACTTC